One and the same sample provided the 9 T cell receptor beta chains below, sequenced in a study of cytomegalovirus exposure and HLA in healthy donors. Generated by immunoSEQ multiplex PCR, the TCRdb table keeps only in-frame clones and is missing some. The sample yields 120,000 or so clones, around nine tenths seen once. The sequenced sample consisted of PBMCs. Receptors originate from a woman in her late teens or twenties in good health and CMV-seronegative.

The chain joins TRBV19 to TRBJ2-1; TRBD2 aligns across 11 bases. The CDR3 is 16 residues long. V shed 4 bases, J shed 6 bases, and the junction held 8 bases outside the gene matches. From germline, CDR1 is LNHDA and CDR2 SQIVND (reference sequence). Written as DNA, the CDR3 is TGTGCCAGTAGTAAACTAGCGGGAGTCCGGGGCAATGAGCAGTTCTTC. This codes for CASSKLAGVRGNEQFF.

This rearrangement joins TRBV9 to TRBJ2-2; possible D gene TRBD2, 6 bases. Germline CDR1 SGDLS, CDR2 YYNGEE. This CDR3 is built from 14 residues. Trimming cost V 3 bases and J 6 bases, with 12 bases left between them. The CDR3 protein is CASSAGLSPGELFF. The DNA of the CDR3 is TGTGCCAGCAGCGCGGGACTCTCCCCCGGGGAGCTGTTTTTT.

V and J are TRBV4-1 and TRBJ2-3; 8 bases fit TRBD2. CDR3 length equals 15 residues. J lost 4 bases, V lost 1 base, and 4 bases had no gene match. The germline V gene encodes CDR1 MGHRA and CDR2 YSYEKL. CDR3: CASSQGRGGPDTQYF. The CDR3 DNA is TGCGCCAGCAGCCAAGGGCGCGGGGGGCCAGATACGCAGTATTTT.

The chain joins TRBV7-9 to TRBJ1-4; D is ambiguous. Germline CDR1 is SEHNR and CDR2 is FQNEAQ (reference sequence). The V and J ends lost 1 base and 3 bases respectively, with 6 bases between them. CDR3 length: 14 amino acids. In DNA, the CDR3 is TGTGCCAGCAGCTTAGGGCACCCTAATGAAAAACTGTTTTTT. This encodes CASSLGHPNEKLFF.

This clone was detected a few times. The chain joins TRBV30 to TRBJ2-4; D ambiguous. Germline-derived CDR1 and CDR2 are GTSNPN and SVGIG (reference sequence). The length of the CDR3 is 11 residues. V was clipped by 1 base and J by 13 bases, with 11 bases between them. CDR3 protein: CAWSGRHRQYF. The CDR3 nucleotides are TGTGCCTGGAGTGGGCGACACCGCCAGTACTTC.

The V gene is TRBV5-1, the J gene TRBJ2-5, with D maybe TRBD2 (6 bases). Germline-derived CDR1 and CDR2 are SGHRS and YFSETQ. Trimming shortened V by 0 bases and J by 2 bases, and 11 bases separated the two germline ends. The CDR3 runs to 15 residues. In DNA, the CDR3 is TGCGCCAGCAGCTTGGTATCAGGACTACAAGAGACCCAGTACTTC. Its translation is CASSLVSGLQETQYF.

The DNA of the CDR3 is TGTGCCAGCAGGACTGGGGGGGGCTATGGCTACACCTTC. Its translation: CASRTGGGYGYTF. The rearrangement links TRBV6-5 to TRBJ1-2, with a tentative D call TRBD1 (5 bases). CDR3 length equals 13 residues. Trimming removed 6 bases from V and 4 bases from J, with 12 bases in between. Germline V gives CDR1 MNHEY, CDR2 SVGAGI.

This rearrangement joins TRBV19 to TRBJ2-5; TRBD1 might be the D (5 bases). The CDR3 runs 15 residues. The V end was cut by 3 bases, the J end by 0 bases, with 11 bases between. Germline CDR1 is LNHDA and CDR2 is SQIVND (reference sequence). This CDR3 reads CASSIGASYQETQYF. The CDR3 DNA follows: TGTGCCAGTAGTATTGGGGCTTCGTACCAAGAGACCCAGTACTTC.

This CDR3 is CASSLYRDRNYEQYF. CDR3 nucleotide sequence: TGTGCCAGCAGCTTGTACCGGGACAGGAACTACGAGCAGTACTTC. The genes are TRBV7-6 and TRBJ2-7, with 8 bases matching TRBD1. In germline, CDR1 is SGHVS, CDR2 FNYEAQ. V lost 3 bases to trimming and J lost 3 bases; unmatched junction nucleotides: 7. The CDR3 totals 15 residues.